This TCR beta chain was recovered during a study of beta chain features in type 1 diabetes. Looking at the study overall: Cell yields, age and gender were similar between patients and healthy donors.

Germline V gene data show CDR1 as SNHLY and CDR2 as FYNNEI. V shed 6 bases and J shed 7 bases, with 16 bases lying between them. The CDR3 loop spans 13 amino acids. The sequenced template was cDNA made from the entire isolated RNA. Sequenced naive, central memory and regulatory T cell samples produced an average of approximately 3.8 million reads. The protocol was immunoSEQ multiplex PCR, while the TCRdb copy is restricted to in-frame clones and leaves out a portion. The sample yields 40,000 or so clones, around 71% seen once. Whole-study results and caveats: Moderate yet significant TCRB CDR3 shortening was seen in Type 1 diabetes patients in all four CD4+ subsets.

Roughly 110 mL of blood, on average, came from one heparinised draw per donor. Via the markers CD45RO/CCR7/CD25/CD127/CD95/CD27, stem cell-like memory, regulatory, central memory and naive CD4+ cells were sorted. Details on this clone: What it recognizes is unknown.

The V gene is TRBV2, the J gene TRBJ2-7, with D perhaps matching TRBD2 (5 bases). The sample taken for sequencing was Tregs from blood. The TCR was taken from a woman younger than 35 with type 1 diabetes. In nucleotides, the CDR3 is TGTGCCAGCAGGGGTGGACTCAACGGGGAGCAGTACTTC. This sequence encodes CASRGGLNGEQYF.